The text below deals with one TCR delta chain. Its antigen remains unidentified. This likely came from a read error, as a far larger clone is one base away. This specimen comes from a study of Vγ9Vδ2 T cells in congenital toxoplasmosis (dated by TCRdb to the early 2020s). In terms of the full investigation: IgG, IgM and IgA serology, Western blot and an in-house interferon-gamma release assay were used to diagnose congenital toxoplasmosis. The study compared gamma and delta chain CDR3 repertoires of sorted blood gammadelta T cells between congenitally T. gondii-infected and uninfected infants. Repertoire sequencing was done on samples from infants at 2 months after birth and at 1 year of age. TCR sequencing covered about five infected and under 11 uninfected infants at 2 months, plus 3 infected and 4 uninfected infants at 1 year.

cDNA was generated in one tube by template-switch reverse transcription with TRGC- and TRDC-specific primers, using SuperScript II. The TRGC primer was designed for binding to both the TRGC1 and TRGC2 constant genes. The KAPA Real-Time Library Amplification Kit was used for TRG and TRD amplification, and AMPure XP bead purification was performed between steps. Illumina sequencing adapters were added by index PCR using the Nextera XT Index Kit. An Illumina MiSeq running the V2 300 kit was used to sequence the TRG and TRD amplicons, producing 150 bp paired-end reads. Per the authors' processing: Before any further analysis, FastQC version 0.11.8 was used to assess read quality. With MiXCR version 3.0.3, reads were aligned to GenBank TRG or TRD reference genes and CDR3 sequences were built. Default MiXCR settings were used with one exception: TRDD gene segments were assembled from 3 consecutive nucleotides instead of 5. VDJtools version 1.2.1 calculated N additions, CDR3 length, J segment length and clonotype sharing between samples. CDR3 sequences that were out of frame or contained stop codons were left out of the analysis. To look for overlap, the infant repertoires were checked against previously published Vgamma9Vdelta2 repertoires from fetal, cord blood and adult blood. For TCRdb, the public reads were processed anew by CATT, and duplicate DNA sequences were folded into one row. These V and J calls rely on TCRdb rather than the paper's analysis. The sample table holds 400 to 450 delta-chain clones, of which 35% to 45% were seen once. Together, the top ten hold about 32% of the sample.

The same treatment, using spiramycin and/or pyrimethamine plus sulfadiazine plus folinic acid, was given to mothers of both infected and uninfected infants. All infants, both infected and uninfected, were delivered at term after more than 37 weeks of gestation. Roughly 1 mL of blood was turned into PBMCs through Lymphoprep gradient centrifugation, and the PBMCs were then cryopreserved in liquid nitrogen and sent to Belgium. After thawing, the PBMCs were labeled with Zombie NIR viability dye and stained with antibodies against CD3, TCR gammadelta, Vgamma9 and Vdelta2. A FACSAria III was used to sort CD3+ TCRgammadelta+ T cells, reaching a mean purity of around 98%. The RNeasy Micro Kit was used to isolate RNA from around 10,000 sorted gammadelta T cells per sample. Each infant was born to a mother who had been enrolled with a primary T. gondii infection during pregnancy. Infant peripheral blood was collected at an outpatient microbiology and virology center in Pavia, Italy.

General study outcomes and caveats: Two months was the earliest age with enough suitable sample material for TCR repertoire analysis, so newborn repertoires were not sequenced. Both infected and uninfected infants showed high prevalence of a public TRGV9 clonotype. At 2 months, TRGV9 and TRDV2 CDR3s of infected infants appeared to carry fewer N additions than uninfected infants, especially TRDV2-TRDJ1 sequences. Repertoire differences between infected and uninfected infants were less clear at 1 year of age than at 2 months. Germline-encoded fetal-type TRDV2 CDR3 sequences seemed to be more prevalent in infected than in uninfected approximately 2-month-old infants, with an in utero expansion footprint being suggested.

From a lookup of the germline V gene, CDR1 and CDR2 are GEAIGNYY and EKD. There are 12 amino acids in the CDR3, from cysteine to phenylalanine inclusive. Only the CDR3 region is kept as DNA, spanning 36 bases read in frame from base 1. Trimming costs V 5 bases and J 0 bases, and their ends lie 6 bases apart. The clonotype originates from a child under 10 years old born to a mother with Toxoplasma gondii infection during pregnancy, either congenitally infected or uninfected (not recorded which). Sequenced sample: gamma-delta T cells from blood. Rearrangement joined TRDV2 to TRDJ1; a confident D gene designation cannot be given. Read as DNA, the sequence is TGTGCCTGTGGGGTGTACACCGATAAACTCATCTTT. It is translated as CACGVYTDKLIF.